The rows below give T cell receptor beta chains drawn from one sample of a study of cytomegalovirus exposure and HLA in healthy donors. Profiling relied on immunoSEQ multiplex PCR, and the TCRdb table lists in-frame clones only, not all of them. The sample includes roughly 180,000 clones, around 80% of them seen just once. Material for sequencing was PBMCs. The receptors stem from a woman between 50 and 59 years old in good health and CMV-seropositive. CDR3s include the opening cysteine and the closing phenylalanine or tryptophan. A D gene is named only where the DNA matches it firmly. Clone size is given for some rows only: seen once, a few or many times, or a class if the clone is expanded.

V gene	J gene	D gene	CDR3 length	clone size	CDR3 protein	CDR3 DNA
TRBV7-8	TRBJ2-1	TRBD2	16	NA	CASSLVGLAGGNEQFF	TGTGCCAGCAGCTTAGTGGGACTAGCGGGAGGCAATGAGCAGTTCTTC
TRBV5-1	TRBJ2-3	NA	13	few	CASRLQATDTQYF	TGCGCCAGCCGCCTCCAGGCCACAGATACGCAGTATTTT
TRBV6-6	TRBJ1-6	TRBD1	16	NA	CASRKSRGLGNSPLHF	TGTGCCAGCAGGAAAAGCAGGGGGCTAGGTAATTCACCCCTCCACTTT
TRBV4-3	TRBJ2-3	NA	14	NA	CASSQVTSTDTQYF	TGCGCCAGCAGCCAAGTCACTAGCACAGATACGCAGTATTTT
TRBV7-2	TRBJ1-2	NA	14	few	CASSFALSNYGYTF	TGTGCCAGCAGCTTCGCACTTTCTAACTATGGCTACACCTTC
TRBV7-6	TRBJ2-7	TRBD1	16	NA	CASSLAYPGGSYEQYF	TGTGCCAGCAGCTTAGCATACCCAGGGGGCTCCTACGAGCAGTACTTC
TRBV7-2	TRBJ1-5	NA	14	NA	CASSLIISNQPQHF	TGTGCCAGCAGCTTGATTATTAGTAATCAGCCCCAGCATTTT
TRBV7-9	TRBJ2-5	TRBD2	15	NA	CASSLPRGSVETQYF	TGTGCCAGCAGCTTACCGCGCGGGAGTGTGGAGACCCAGTACTTC
TRBV29-1	TRBJ2-7	NA	12	NA	CSVNRDYNEQYF	TGCAGCGTAAACAGGGATTATAACGAGCAGTACTTC
TRBV20-1	TRBJ2-5	NA	8	NA	CSSETQYF	TGCAGCTCGGAGACCCAGTACTTC
TRBV28	TRBJ2-3	NA	13	once	CASSRPFTDTQYF	TGTGCCAGCAGTCGTCCTTTCACAGATACGCAGTATTTT
TRBV9	TRBJ2-5	TRBD2	17	NA	CASSVGWGLAGKETQYF	TGTGCCAGCAGCGTAGGGTGGGGACTAGCGGGCAAAGAGACCCAGTACTTC
TRBV27	TRBJ1-1	NA	14	NA	CASSLRRVITEAFF	TGTGCCAGCAGTTTAAGGAGGGTGATAACTGAAGCTTTCTTT
TRBV7-8	TRBJ2-1	TRBD2	15	NA	CASSLVASGKDEQFF	TGTGCCAGCAGCTTAGTGGCTAGCGGGAAGGATGAGCAGTTCTTC
TRBV5-1	TRBJ1-1	NA	17	NA	CASSLEGGARGSTEAFF	TGCGCCAGCAGCTTGGAAGGGGGGGCGCGGGGTTCCACTGAAGCTTTCTTT
TRBV6-6	TRBJ1-5	TRBD1	15	NA	CASTSGTGHNQPQHF	TGTGCCAGCACCTCCGGGACAGGCCACAATCAGCCCCAGCATTTT
TRBV5-1	TRBJ2-5	NA	15	NA	CASSLATNPGETQYF	TGCGCCAGCAGCTTGGCTACGAACCCGGGGGAGACCCAGTACTTC
TRBV5-4	TRBJ2-5	NA	14	NA	CASSLARWGETQYF	TGTGCCAGCAGCTTGGCCAGGTGGGGCGAGACCCAGTACTTC
TRBV7-3	TRBJ2-3	NA	15	NA	CASSPTQGSPDTQYF	TGTGCCAGCAGCCCAACTCAGGGGTCCCCCGATACGCAGTATTTT
TRBV27	TRBJ2-7	TRBD2	16	NA	CASSPAHSGLSYEQYF	TGTGCCAGCAGCCCGGCGCATAGCGGGCTTTCCTACGAGCAGTACTTC
TRBV6-6	TRBJ1-5	NA	13	NA	CASTRDWDQPQHF	TGTGCCAGCACCCGGGACTGGGATCAGCCCCAGCATTTT
TRBV5-4	TRBJ2-7	TRBD1	15	few	CASSHPGTGSEEQYF	TGTGCCAGCAGCCACCCCGGGACAGGGTCGGAGGAGCAGTACTTC
TRBV6-5	TRBJ1-4	NA	14	once	CASRSSGGNEKLFF	TGTGCCAGCCGTAGCTCCGGGGGTAATGAAAAACTGTTTTTT
TRBV5-1	TRBJ1-2	TRBD1	14	NA	CASSPGQDGYGYTF	TGCGCCAGCAGCCCGGGACAGGATGGCTATGGCTACACCTTC
TRBV7-9	TRBJ2-7	TRBD1	12	NA	CSSSSGTGSMYF	TGTTCCAGCAGCTCCGGGACAGGATCGATGTACTTC
TRBV30	TRBJ1-1	NA	12	NA	CAWSRKTGRAFF	TGTGCCTGGAGTCGGAAGACAGGTCGGGCTTTCTTT
TRBV5-1	TRBJ1-5	NA	15	NA	CASTSATGGNQPQHF	TGCGCCAGCACCTCTGCGACGGGGGGCAATCAGCCCCAGCATTTT
TRBV9	TRBJ2-1	TRBD2	16	NA	CASSASSGRAYNEQFF	TGTGCCAGCAGCGCCTCTAGCGGGAGGGCCTACAATGAGCAGTTCTTC
TRBV7-2	TRBJ2-2	NA	13	few	CASSLLRAGELFF	TGTGCCAGCAGCTTGTTGCGGGCCGGGGAGCTGTTTTTT
TRBV7-2	TRBJ1-1	TRBD1	14	NA	CASSSHRGNTEAFF	TGTGCCAGCAGCTCTCACAGGGGGAACACTGAAGCTTTCTTT
TRBV5-1	TRBJ2-5	TRBD2	15	NA	CASSLATGGQETQYF	TGCGCCAGCAGCTTGGCAACGGGGGGGCAAGAGACCCAGTACTTC
TRBV5-1	TRBJ2-3	NA	15	NA	CASSAGRINTDTQYF	TGCGCCAGCAGCGCGGGACGAATTAACACAGATACGCAGTATTTT
TRBV5-1	TRBJ2-7	NA	14	NA	CASSRNRVAYEQYF	TGCGCCAGCAGCCGGAACAGGGTCGCCTACGAGCAGTACTTC
TRBV2	TRBJ1-5	TRBD1	13	NA	CASTPPGGRPQHF	TGTGCCAGCACCCCCCCAGGGGGCAGGCCCCAGCATTTT
TRBV14	TRBJ2-7	NA	11	NA	CASSHLREQYF	TGTGCCAGCAGCCATCTGAGAGAGCAGTACTTC
TRBV6-1	TRBJ1-2	TRBD1	11	NA	CASSMGQGDTF	TGTGCCAGCAGTATGGGACAGGGGGACACCTTC
TRBV18	TRBJ1-4	NA	13	NA	CASSPSHNEKLFF	TGTGCCAGCTCACCGAGTCATAATGAAAAACTGTTTTTT
TRBV5-1	TRBJ1-1	NA	13	NA	CASSFVLRAEAFF	TGCGCCAGCAGCTTCGTTTTGCGGGCTGAAGCTTTCTTT
TRBV9	TRBJ2-6	NA	15	NA	CASSVGGAGANVLTF	TGTGCCAGCAGCGTGGGGGGAGCTGGGGCCAACGTCCTGACTTTC
TRBV5-8	TRBJ1-1	NA	11	NA	CASRVLGEAFF	TGTGCCAGCAGAGTATTGGGCGAAGCTTTCTTT
TRBV27	TRBJ1-4	NA	13	NA	CASSLNMYEKLFF	TGTGCCAGCAGTTTAAACATGTATGAAAAACTGTTTTTT
TRBV10-1	TRBJ2-5	TRBD1	13	NA	CASSEDRAGTQYF	TGCGCCAGCAGTGAAGACAGGGCAGGTACCCAGTACTTC
TRBV11-2	TRBJ1-6	NA	16	NA	CASSLETQGNNSPLHF	TGTGCCAGCAGCTTAGAGACACAGGGAAATAATTCACCCCTCCACTTT
TRBV4-2	TRBJ2-3	TRBD2	16	few	CASSPKREGRTDTQYF	TGTGCCAGCAGCCCAAAGCGGGAGGGCCGCACAGATACGCAGTATTTT
TRBV2	TRBJ1-1	NA	16	NA	CASSEAESTGHTEAFF	TGTGCCAGCAGTGAAGCCGAATCCACAGGGCACACTGAAGCTTTCTTT
TRBV9	TRBJ2-1	TRBD2	15	NA	CASSVEAGVLGEQFF	TGTGCCAGCAGCGTAGAAGCGGGAGTACTGGGTGAGCAGTTCTTC
TRBV10-2	TRBJ2-3	TRBD2	15	NA	CASRWASGGTDTQYF	TGCGCCAGCAGGTGGGCTAGCGGGGGGACAGATACGCAGTATTTT
TRBV10-3	TRBJ1-2	TRBD1	18	NA	CAISEDRDREDANYGYTF	TGTGCCATCAGTGAAGACCGGGACAGGGAGGACGCTAACTATGGCTACACCTTC
TRBV30	TRBJ2-3	NA	16	NA	CAWSVPSVPSTDTQYF	TGTGCCTGGAGTGTCCCTAGCGTTCCTAGCACAGATACGCAGTATTTT
TRBV9	TRBJ2-7	TRBD1	16	NA	CASSAGPGQISYEQYF	TGTGCCAGCAGCGCGGGACCGGGACAGATCTCCTACGAGCAGTACTTC
TRBV5-1	TRBJ1-3	NA	17	NA	CASSLAGQPNSGNTIYF	TGCGCCAGCAGCTTGGCTGGACAGCCTAACTCTGGAAACACCATATATTTT
TRBV7-9	TRBJ2-5	TRBD1	15	NA	CASSQDRGTQETQYF	TGTGCCAGCAGCCAGGACAGGGGGACGCAAGAGACCCAGTACTTC
TRBV9	TRBJ2-1	TRBD2	15	NA	CASSVTSGSYNEQFF	TGTGCCAGCAGCGTTACTAGCGGCTCCTACAATGAGCAGTTCTTC